The 5 T cell receptor beta chains below were found in one sample sequenced in a study of cytomegalovirus exposure and HLA in healthy donors. The PCR had 60 Vbeta and 13 Jbeta primers. Assay: immunoSEQ multiplex PCR; the TCRdb copy retains only in-frame clones and omits some. This sample carries 90,000 to 120,000 clones, roughly 78% of them seen once, and the ten largest clones take about 3%. The sample comprised PBMCs. All receptors derive from a woman in her 40s in good health and CMV-seronegative.

This clone showed up just a few times. The chain combines TRBV20-1 with TRBJ2-1, with TRBD2 identical over 13 bases. V lost 6 bases, J lost 14 bases, and 1 base stayed unmatched. The CDR3 contains 10 residues. Germline CDR1 and CDR2: DFQATT and SNEGSKA (reference sequence). DNA of the CDR3: TGCAGTGCCACTAGCGGGAGGGAGTTCTTC. This translates into CSATSGREFF.

This sequence joins TRBV27 and TRBJ1-6, with D possibly being TRBD1 (6 bases). V was clipped by 6 bases and J by 6 bases, with 12 bases between them. The CDR3 is 14 amino acids. In germline, CDR1 is MNHEY, CDR2 SMNVEV (reference sequence). CDR3 DNA sequence: TGTGCCAGCAGGCCGCGGACAGTTAATTCACCCCTCCACTTT. Translated, it gives CASRPRTVNSPLHF.

This chain links TRBV27 with TRBJ2-1; 8 bases agree with TRBD2. The CDR3 extends over 16 amino acids. With V trimmed by 4 bases and J by 7 bases, 12 bases remained unmatched. Germline CDR1 is MNHEY and CDR2 is SMNVEV (reference sequence). The CDR3 loop reads CASSSPPGGPTNEQFF. The CDR3, as DNA: TGTGCCAGCAGTTCCCCGCCGGGGGGGCCAACAAATGAGCAGTTCTTC.

The V call is TRBV29-1, the J call TRBJ2-2, with 12 nucleotides matching TRBD2. The CDR3 is 13 amino acids. The germline CDR1 and CDR2 sequences are SQVTM and ANQGSEA. J gave up 7 bases and V 7 bases, and 4 bases lay outside the gene matches. CDR3 in amino acids: CSATSGSSGELFF. The CDR3 region has the DNA TGCAGCGCGACTAGCGGGAGCAGCGGGGAGCTGTTTTTT.

CDR3 protein: CASSLGGHRGSQPQHF. The CDR3 nucleotides are TGTGCCAGCAGCTTAGGTGGGCACAGGGGAAGTCAGCCCCAGCATTTT. The rearrangement links TRBV7-2 to TRBJ1-5, with 7 bases that match TRBD1. Germline trimming cut 1 base from V and 6 bases from J; bases unmatched to any gene: 9. Germline lookup yields CDR1 SGHTA and CDR2 FQGNSA. This CDR3 comprises 16 residues.